What follows are 30 T cell receptor beta chains derived from one specimen sequenced in a study of control samples from healthy donors and cancer patients (dated by TCRdb to 2018 to 2020). Library preparation was by the immunoSEQ multiplex PCR assay. What TCRdb holds here is the immuneACCESS table cut down to in-frame rearrangements. Part of the clones is not present; checked against another copy, under half of the missing clones reflect an unresolved V gene, and the others are unexplained. The sample records 150,000 to 200,000 clones, around 88% of which are singletons. The ten top clones hold over 1.5% of the sample. The sequenced sample consisted of blood. The receptors come from a man between 18 and 35 years old in good health.

This rearrangement joins TRBV6-6 to TRBJ2-5, with 7 bases aligning to TRBD2. After removal of 2 bases from V and 2 bases from J, the junction contained 5 bases not matched to a gene. The V gene's germline CDR1 is MNHNY and CDR2 SVGAGI (reference sequence). CDR3 length: 15 residues. The CDR3 DNA sequence: TGTGCCAGCAGTTACCAAGCGGGGTCACAAGAGACCCAGTACTTC. It translates to CASSYQAGSQETQYF.

This chain links TRBV5-4 with TRBJ2-7, with TRBD2 matching over 13 bases. V was clipped by 4 bases and J by 4 bases; unmatched bases: 2. From germline, CDR1 is SGHNT and CDR2 YYREEE (reference sequence). The CDR3 covers 14 residues. The CDR3 sequence: CASSQGLAGYEQYF. CDR3 DNA: TGTGCCAGCAGCCAGGGACTAGCGGGGTACGAGCAGTACTTC. Full variable domain (rest looked up from reference TRBV5-4 and TRBJ2-7): ETGVTQSPTHLIKTRGQQVTLRCSSQSGHNTVSWYQQALGQGPQFIFQYYREEENGRGNFPPRFSGLQFPNYSSELNVNALELDDSALYLCASSQGLAGYEQYFGPGTRLTVT.

The J gene is TRBJ1-1, the V gene TRBV28, with D possibly being TRBD1 (5 bases). Germline CDR1 and CDR2: MDHEN and SYDVKM. Trimming pared 1 base from V and 5 bases from J, leaving 11 bases between. The CDR3 loop spans 14 amino acids. The CDR3 DNA sequence: TGTGCCAGCAGTTTATACTTGGGGGGGACTGAAGCTTTCTTT. Amino acids: CASSLYLGGTEAFF.

The chain couples TRBV30 to TRBJ2-7; 9 bases align to TRBD1. Germline CDR1 and CDR2: GTSNPN and SVGIG (reference sequence). The length of the CDR3 is 18 residues. J lost 6 bases, V lost 0 bases, and 18 bases had no gene match. This chain's CDR3 is CAWSVVPLLRDRASEQYF. In DNA form, the CDR3 reads TGTGCCTGGAGTGTTGTTCCCTTACTCCGGGACAGGGCGTCCGAGCAGTACTTC.

V gene TRBV6-5 combines with J gene TRBJ1-2, with TRBD1 matching 7 bases. With 2 bases clipped from V and 8 bases from J, the junction kept 11 bases outside the gene matches. Germline V gene lookup returns CDR1 MNHEY and CDR2 SVGAGI. The length of the CDR3 is 15 residues. The CDR3 loop reads CASSYISAGGSGYTF. CDR3 nucleotide sequence: TGTGCCAGCAGTTACATCTCGGCAGGGGGTTCAGGCTACACCTTC.

This chain links TRBV30 with TRBJ1-1; D gene unclear. From germline, CDR1 is GTSNPN and CDR2 SVGIG (reference sequence). There are 13 residues in the CDR3. V lost 3 bases to trimming and J lost 4 bases, with 12 bases between them. CDR3 sequence reads: CAWSPNLGTEAFF. CDR3 nucleotides: TGTGCCTGGAGCCCTAACCTGGGCACTGAAGCTTTCTTT.

The gene calls are TRBV5-1 and TRBJ1-5; unclear D gene. Germline V gene lookup returns CDR1 SGHRS and CDR2 YFSETQ. CDR3 length equals 15 residues. V gave up 5 bases and J gave up 2 bases, with 14 bases separating them. The DNA for the CDR3 is TGCGCCAGCAGGCCTGACATGAACCGCAATCAGCCCCAGCATTTT. This encodes CASRPDMNRNQPQHF.

V and J are TRBV7-2 and TRBJ2-7; 12 positions match TRBD2. Germline V gene sequence: CDR1 SGHTA, CDR2 FQGNSA. V gave up 5 bases and J gave up 5 bases; unmatched junction bases: 10. This CDR3 has 16 amino acids. CDR3 in DNA: TGTGCCAGCAGCCCTAGCGGGGGGGCCGTATTTCACGAGCAGTACTTC. This translates into CASSPSGGAVFHEQYF.

This clone came up a few times. CDR3 coding DNA: TGTGCCAACTCGGGCAGATCGAACACCGGGGAGCTGTTTTTT. It is translated as CANSGRSNTGELFF. The rearrangement joins TRBV7-9 to TRBJ2-2; D remains ambiguous. Germline assignment: CDR1 SEHNR and CDR2 FQNEAQ (reference sequence). V was shortened by 10 bases and J by 0 bases, with 12 bases between the two germline ends. This CDR3 is 14 amino acids long.

This chain connects TRBV10-2 to TRBJ2-5; TRBD2 aligns across 12 bases. Per the germline V gene, CDR1 is WSHSY and CDR2 is SAAADI. The CDR3 is 15 amino acids. J was trimmed by 4 bases and V by 3 bases; bases with no gene match: 3. The CDR3 nucleotides are TGCGCCAGCAGTGACACGGGACTAGCGGGAGAGACCCAGTACTTC. Amino acids: CASSDTGLAGETQYF.

The chain carries TRBV28 and TRBJ2-1; D assignment may be TRBD1 or TRBD2 (7 bases each). This CDR3 has 14 amino acids. Germline V gene data show CDR1 as MDHEN and CDR2 as SYDVKM. Trimming left V 3 bases short and J 6 bases short, with 12 bases between. Here the CDR3 reads CASSFGRGGNEQFF. As DNA, the CDR3 is TGTGCCAGCAGTTTTGGCAGGGGGGGCAATGAGCAGTTCTTC.

The V and J genes are TRBV27 and TRBJ2-3; 8 positions agree with TRBD2. CDR1 MNHEY and CDR2 SMNVEV come from the germline V gene (reference sequence). J was trimmed by 3 bases and V by 6 bases; bases with no gene match: 8. The CDR3 is 15 residues long. The CDR3, as DNA: TGTGCCAGCAGGACCCCGGGGGGGCAGACAGATACGCAGTATTTT. Translated, it gives CASRTPGGQTDTQYF.

The chain links TRBV10-1 to TRBJ1-5; D gene ambiguous. Trimming shortened V by 4 bases and J by 0 bases, and 16 bases separated the two germline ends. Looked up from germline, CDR1 is WNHNN and CDR2 is SYGVQD (reference sequence). The CDR3 is 17 amino acids. The CDR3 coding sequence is TGCGCCAGCAGTGTTCCCCGCGGGAGCTATAGCAATCAGCCCCAGCATTTT. Translation: CASSVPRGSYSNQPQHF.

The gene calls are TRBV6-1 and TRBJ1-1, with TRBD1 matching over 10 bases. This CDR3 has 14 amino acids. The trim removed 8 bases at V and 5 bases at J, leaving 8 bases unmatched. CDR1 and CDR2 from the germline V gene are MNHNS and SASEGT. Here the CDR3 reads CASGDRGMDTEAFF. The DNA for the CDR3 is TGTGCCAGCGGGGACAGGGGAATGGATACTGAAGCTTTCTTT.

This clone came up a few times. The chain uses TRBV7-6 and TRBJ1-1; D remains unclear. V lost 5 bases and J lost 2, with 6 bases in between. The CDR3 length is 12 residues. Per the germline V gene, CDR1 is SGHVS and CDR2 is FNYEAQ. Written as DNA, the CDR3 is TGTGCCAGCAGCCCCGTAAACACTGAAGCTTTCTTT. Its translation: CASSPVNTEAFF.

The chain uses TRBV13 and TRBJ1-1; TRBD1 matches at 7 bases. The CDR3 consists of 14 residues. The V segment lost 5 bases and the J segment 1 base; nucleotides outside the gene matches: 4. CDR1 and CDR2 (germline): PRHDT, FYEKMQ (reference sequence). The CDR3 DNA reads as TGTGCCAGCAGCCGAGGGACAGAGAACACTGAAGCTTTCTTT. Its protein product is CASSRGTENTEAFF. Using reference TRBV13 and TRBJ1-1 for the parts outside the CDR3, the full variable domain is AAGVIQSPRHLIKEKRETATLKCYPIPRHDTVYWYQQGPGQDPQFLISFYEKMQSDKGSIPDRFSAQQFSDYHSELNMSSLELGDSALYFCASSRGTENTEAFFGQGTRLTVV.

The V and J genes are TRBV7-9 and TRBJ2-2, with D maybe TRBD2 (5 bases). The CDR3 sequence is 13 residues long. V was cut by 3 bases and J by 6 bases, with 8 bases left in between. Germline V gives CDR1 SEHNR, CDR2 FQNEAQ (reference sequence). The CDR3 DNA reads as TGTGCCAGCAGCTTCGCGAGGGCCGGGGAGCTGTTTTTT. Protein product: CASSFARAGELFF.

The rearrangement links TRBV29-1 to TRBJ2-2; 8 nucleotides line up with TRBD1. Germline V gene data show CDR1 as SQVTM and CDR2 as ANQGSEA. Trimming took 6 bases from V and 4 from J; bases not matched to a gene: 7. This CDR3 is 14 amino acids long. The CDR3 sequence: CSVGDRQGTGELFF. CDR3 bases: TGCAGCGTCGGGGACAGGCAGGGCACCGGGGAGCTGTTTTTT.

V usage is TRBV6-5 and J usage is TRBJ1-5; D uncertain. V dropped 6 bases and J dropped 5 bases, with 11 bases sitting between them. Germline V gives CDR1 MNHEY, CDR2 SVGAGI. This CDR3 comprises 13 residues. The CDR3 sequence is CASRFVGDQPQHF. Written as DNA, the CDR3 is TGTGCCAGCAGGTTTGTAGGAGATCAGCCCCAGCATTTT.

V usage is TRBV16 and J usage is TRBJ1-2; 7 bases line up with TRBD1. The trim removed 2 bases at V and 5 bases at J, leaving 5 bases unmatched. CDR1 is KGHSY, CDR2 FQNENV, per germline. The CDR3 sequence is 14 residues long. The CDR3 reads CASSQDRAGYGYTF. In DNA, the CDR3 is TGTGCCAGCAGCCAAGACAGGGCGGGGTATGGCTACACCTTC.

The V gene is TRBV11-2, the J gene TRBJ2-7; D is possibly TRBD1 or TRBD2 (5 bases each). This CDR3 spans 15 amino acids. Trimming left V 5 bases short and J 0 bases short, with 14 bases between. CDR1 is SGHAT, CDR2 FQNNGV, per germline. CDR3 region: CASSLGTASSYEQYF. The CDR3 region has the DNA TGTGCCAGCAGCCTCGGGACCGCAAGCTCCTACGAGCAGTACTTC.

The V call is TRBV5-1, the J call TRBJ2-5, with no clear D. The CDR3 runs 13 residues. CDR1 is SGHRS and CDR2 is YFSETQ in the germline V gene. Trimming stripped 6 bases from V and 4 bases from J, with 13 bases between. The CDR3 sequence is CASTRARSETQYF. CDR3 coding DNA: TGCGCCAGCACAAGGGCCAGATCAGAGACCCAGTACTTC.

The chain links TRBV7-2 to TRBJ2-5; D not resolved. Germline V gene data show CDR1 as SGHTA and CDR2 as FQGNSA. The CDR3 has 13 amino acids. The V end was cut by 5 bases, the J end by 5 bases, with 12 bases between. In DNA, the CDR3 is TGTGCCAGCAGCAGCCAGGCCCAGGAGACCCAGTACTTC. Protein product: CASSSQAQETQYF.

J is TRBJ2-3 and V is TRBV3-1 (or the pseudogene TRBV3-2), with D uncertain. CDR3 length equals 16 residues. Germline V lookup: CDR1 LGHDT, CDR2 YNNKEL (reference sequence). The germline V and J ends were trimmed by 5 bases and 3 bases, with 18 bases remaining between them. The CDR3 protein is CASSSSQAGETDTQYF. CDR3 DNA sequence: TGTGCCAGCAGCTCCTCCCAGGCAGGCGAGACAGATACGCAGTATTTT.

V is TRBV28 and J is TRBJ2-3; no clear D. V lost 6 bases, J lost 1 base, and 17 bases lay in between. Germline V gene sequence: CDR1 MDHEN, CDR2 SYDVKM. This CDR3 comprises 16 residues. The CDR3 region has the DNA TGTGCCAGCAGGGGCGTATGGGGATCTGGCACAGATACGCAGTATTTT. This encodes CASRGVWGSGTDTQYF. Full variable domain (rest looked up from reference TRBV28 and TRBJ2-3): DVKVTQSSRYLVKRTGEKVFLECVQDMDHENMFWYRQDPGLGLRLIYFSYDVKMKEKGDIPEGYSVSREKKERFSLILESASTNQTSMYLCASRGVWGSGTDTQYFGPGTRLTVL.

The CDR3 region is CAFSLTGRAGTEAFF. The CDR3 coding sequence is TGTGCCTTTTCCCTTACAGGCAGGGCAGGCACTGAAGCTTTCTTT. The gene calls are TRBV2 and TRBJ1-1, with D perhaps matching TRBD1 (5 bases). The CDR3 is 15 residues long. Trimming took 11 bases from V and 4 from J, leaving 23 bases between them. Germline V gives CDR1 SNHLY, CDR2 FYNNEI.

J is TRBJ2-5 and V is TRBV7-8; 7 nucleotides align to TRBD1. CDR3 length: 18 residues. The V segment lost 2 bases and the J segment 2 bases; nucleotides outside the gene matches: 14. CDR1 SGHVS and CDR2 FQNEAQ come from the germline V gene. CDR3 sequence (DNA): TGTGCCAGCAGCTTATTCTCACTGGGACAGCCCCCACAAGAGACCCAGTACTTC. Translated: CASSLFSLGQPPQETQYF.

This clone appeared a single time. This sequence joins TRBV7-2 and TRBJ1-4, with 7 bases that match TRBD1. Germline V gene data show CDR1 as SGHTA and CDR2 as FQGNSA. After removal of 5 bases from V and 5 bases from J, the junction contained 5 bases not matched to a gene. The CDR3 is made up of 14 amino acids. This chain's CDR3 is CASSLGGANEKLFF. DNA for the CDR3: TGTGCCAGCAGCCTAGGGGGCGCGAATGAAAAACTGTTTTTT.

This chain uses TRBV7-8 with TRBJ1-5, with 8 bases matching TRBD1. Germline V gene lookup returns CDR1 SGHVS and CDR2 FQNEAQ. The CDR3 covers 14 residues. V trimming: 5 bases; J trimming: 5 bases; junction bases outside the gene matches: 5. CDR3 region: CASSRDRGDQPQHF. The CDR3 coding sequence is TGTGCCAGCAGCCGAGACAGGGGCGATCAGCCCCAGCATTTT.

The CDR3 protein is CASSLQAVANYGYTF. The CDR3 nucleotides are TGTGCCAGCAGTTTACAGGCGGTGGCTAACTATGGCTACACCTTC. The rearrangement links TRBV28 to TRBJ1-2; no definite D call. The germline V gene has CDR1 MDHEN and CDR2 SYDVKM. CDR3 length: 15 amino acids. Trimming pared 2 bases from V and 0 bases from J, leaving 10 bases between.